The 8 T cell receptor beta chains in this list originate from one sample, sequenced in a study of T cell responses to AZD1222 COVID-19 vaccine. Sequenced by immunoSEQ multiplex PCR; TCRdb stores in-frame clones only, minus some. The sample carries approximately 150,000 clones, 75% to 95% recorded once. The starting material was peripheral blood, obtained 28 days after the second AZD1222 dose. The receptors were sampled from an adult who received the AZD1222 COVID-19 vaccine.

The chain combines TRBV18 with TRBJ2-3; no clear D. Trimming stripped 3 bases from V and 3 bases from J, with 7 bases between. CDR3 length: 13 amino acids. Germline-derived CDR1 and CDR2 are KGHSH and LQKENI. The CDR3 spells CASSPPLTDTQYF. The CDR3 nucleotides read TGTGCCAGCTCACCTCCCCTAACAGATACGCAGTATTTT.

CDR3 sequence: CARSPTGLAYEQFF. CDR3 nucleotides: TGTGCCAGAAGCCCGACCGGACTAGCCTATGAGCAGTTCTTC. The rearrangement links TRBV7-5 to TRBJ2-1; the D call of TRBD2 is as the table states it, not checked on the DNA. TRBV7-5 is a listed pseudogene. The CDR3 has 14 amino acids.

V is TRBV19 and J is TRBJ1-5; possibly TRBD1 for D (6 bases). The V end lost 3 bases, the J end lost 9 bases, and 21 bases lay between the germline ends. Germline loops: CDR1 LNHDA, CDR2 SQIVND (reference sequence). This CDR3 is 16 amino acids long. The CDR3 here is CASSIGRTETSGPQHF. CDR3 coding DNA: TGTGCCAGTAGTATTGGACGGACAGAAACTTCGGGGCCCCAGCATTTT. Using reference TRBV19 and TRBJ1-5 for the parts outside the CDR3, the full variable domain is DGGITQSPKYLFRKEGQNVTLSCEQNLNHDAMYWYRQDPGQGLRLIYYSQIVNDFQKGDIAEGYSVSREKKESFPLTVTSAQKNPTAFYLCASSIGRTETSGPQHFGDGTRLSIL.

The rearrangement joins TRBV19 to TRBJ1-5, with D possibly being TRBD1 (5 bases). Trimming took 7 bases from V and 1 from J, leaving 8 bases between them. CDR3 length equals 13 residues. CDR1 LNHDA and CDR2 SQIVND come from the germline V gene (reference sequence). The CDR3 sequence: CASTGGSNQPQHF. The DNA of the CDR3 is TGTGCCAGTACGGGGGGAAGCAATCAGCCCCAGCATTTT.

As DNA, the CDR3 is TGTGCCAGCAGCCCCCGGGACAGGACTTATGGCTACACCTTC. This gives the protein CASSPRDRTYGYTF. This chain links TRBV11-2 with TRBJ1-2, with TRBD1 matching 8 bases. CDR1 is SGHAT and CDR2 is FQNNGV in the germline V gene. J gave up 5 bases and V 5 bases, and 7 bases lay outside the gene matches. The CDR3 extends over 14 amino acids.

The chain is built from TRBV6-5 and TRBJ1-2; D may be TRBD1 (5 bases). The CDR3 consists of 13 residues. V lost 7 bases to trimming and J lost 5 bases, with 14 bases between them. Per germline, CDR1 MNHEY and CDR2 SVGAGI. CDR3 region: CASTGTVTYGYTF. In DNA form, the CDR3 reads TGTGCCAGCACCGGGACGGTAACTTATGGCTACACCTTC.

The V gene is TRBV21-1, the J gene TRBJ2-1; TRBD1 is the table's D call, not checked against the DNA. TRBV21-1 is designated a pseudogene. The CDR3 is 12 residues long. The CDR3 sequence is CASSKQGGEQFF. CDR3 coding DNA: TGTGCCAGCAGCAAACAGGGGGGTGAGCAGTTCTTC.

The table lists this clone with a count of one. The rearrangement uses TRBV9 and TRBJ1-1; D unclear. The V end was cut by 0 bases, the J end by 4 bases, with 10 bases between. In germline, CDR1 is SGDLS, CDR2 YYNGEE. This CDR3 comprises 14 residues. The CDR3 protein is CASSVVSRGTEAFF. The DNA of the CDR3 is TGTGCCAGCAGCGTAGTATCCCGTGGCACTGAAGCTTTCTTT.